Below are 31 T cell receptor beta chains sequenced from a single sample in a study of cytomegalovirus exposure and HLA in healthy donors. With 60 Vbeta and 13 Jbeta primers, the PCR was carried out. The protocol was immunoSEQ multiplex PCR, while the TCRdb copy is restricted to in-frame clones and leaves out a portion. Here the sample spans 110,000 to 150,000 clones, roughly 80% being singletons. Sequenced: PBMCs. The receptor source for this set is a female donor in good health and CMV-seronegative.

The chain joins TRBV19 to TRBJ2-3; 9 positions match TRBD2. The trim removed 5 bases at V and 4 bases at J, leaving 7 bases unmatched. CDR3 length equals 15 residues. The germline V gene encodes CDR1 LNHDA and CDR2 SQIVND (reference sequence). CDR3 nucleotides: TGTGCCAGTAGTGTTAGCGGGGGCGTTGCAGATACGCAGTATTTT. Protein: CASSVSGGVADTQYF.

This clone was observed a handful of times. The chain combines TRBV30 with TRBJ1-1; perhaps TRBD1 as D (5 bases). The CDR3 sequence is 13 residues long. Germline V gene lookup returns CDR1 GTSNPN and CDR2 SVGIG (reference sequence). The V gene lost 3 bases and the J gene lost 4 bases, with 12 bases spanning the gap. CDR3 protein: CAWRVRGGTEAFF. In DNA, the CDR3 is TGTGCCTGGAGGGTTAGGGGAGGCACTGAAGCTTTCTTT.

The chain recombines TRBV11-3 with TRBJ2-7; 7 bases fit TRBD1. Germline CDR1 and CDR2: SGHNT and YENEEA. This CDR3 spans 15 amino acids. V was pared by 5 bases and J by 3 bases, with 10 bases of the junction left unmatched. The CDR3 spells CASSPRPGQNYEQYF. The CDR3, as DNA: TGTGCCAGCAGCCCGCGGCCGGGACAGAACTACGAGCAGTACTTC. The full variable domain, completed using reference TRBV11-3 and TRBJ2-7, is EAGVVQSPRYKIIEKKQPVAFWCNPISGHNTLYWYLQNLGQGPELLIRYENEEAVDDSQLPKDRFSAERLKGVDSTLKIQPAELGDSAVYLCASSPRPGQNYEQYFGPGTRLTVT.

This chain links TRBV6-1 with TRBJ2-7; 11 nucleotides align to TRBD1. CDR1 and CDR2 (germline): MNHNS, SASEGT. With V trimmed by 10 bases and J by 0 bases, 5 bases remained unmatched. The CDR3 covers 14 residues. CDR3 DNA: TGTGCCACCATGGGACAGGGGGTCTCCTACGAGCAGTACTTC. It encodes CATMGQGVSYEQYF.

This clone was seen more than once but under ten times. The J gene is TRBJ1-1, the V gene TRBV7-8, with D possibly TRBD1 on 5 matching bases. The CDR3 consists of 18 residues. Germline CDR1 SGHVS, CDR2 FQNEAQ. Trimming pared 3 bases from V and 0 bases from J, leaving 20 bases between. The CDR3 is CASSFQNLGAGLNTEAFF. Here the CDR3 DNA reads TGTGCCAGCAGCTTCCAAAATTTGGGCGCAGGGTTGAACACTGAAGCTTTCTTT.

The chain uses TRBV6-5 and TRBJ1-2, with D possibly being TRBD1 (5 bases). Deletions cut 2 bases from V and 7 bases from J, with 11 bases between. Germline CDR1 MNHEY, CDR2 SVGAGI. The CDR3 spans 13 residues. CDR3 in DNA: TGTGCCAGCAGTTACCGGGACTCGGGTGGCTACACCTTC. It translates to CASSYRDSGGYTF.

The rearrangement uses TRBV7-2 and TRBJ2-2; 10 bases match TRBD1. This CDR3 region has 14 residues. Trimming removed 8 bases from V and 6 bases from J; junction bases left unmatched: 6. Germline V gives CDR1 SGHTA, CDR2 FQGNSA. For the CDR3, the DNA is TGTGCCAGCGTCCGAGACAGGGGGCCCGGGGAGCTGTTTTTT. Translation: CASVRDRGPGELFF.

This clone has only a few counts. The chain carries TRBV2 and TRBJ1-2; TRBD1 aligns across 7 bases. The ends lost 8 bases at V and 1 base at J; junction bases unmatched: 4. There are 13 residues in the CDR3. CDR1 is SNHLY and CDR2 is FYNNEI in the germline V gene. This CDR3 is CASGTDLNYGYTF. CDR3 DNA sequence: TGTGCCAGCGGGACAGACCTTAACTATGGCTACACCTTC.

This chain links TRBV18 with TRBJ2-3; possible D gene TRBD2, 6 bases. Germline values: CDR1 KGHSH, CDR2 LQKENI. CDR3 size: 16 residues. The V and J ends lost 0 bases and 0 bases respectively, with 10 bases between them. As DNA, the CDR3 is TGTGCCAGCTCACCACCGGAGGGACCGAGCACAGATACGCAGTATTTT. Its translation: CASSPPEGPSTDTQYF.

The V gene is TRBV7-3, the J gene TRBJ2-2; 7 nucleotides agree with TRBD2. Germline CDR1 is SGHTA and CDR2 is FQGTGA. V shed 2 bases, J shed 0 bases, and the junction held 3 bases outside the gene matches. The CDR3 consists of 16 residues. The CDR3 region has the DNA TGTGCCAGCAGCTTACTGGCGGGGGCGAACACCGGGGAGCTGTTTTTT. Protein product: CASSLLAGANTGELFF.

The rearrangement uses TRBV5-1 and TRBJ2-7; 14 bases agree with TRBD2. CDR1 is SGHRS and CDR2 is YFSETQ in the germline V gene. V was clipped by 4 bases and J by 6 bases; unmatched bases: 12. There are 17 residues in the CDR3. The chain's CDR3 is CASSVTGTSGSSGEQYF. For the CDR3, the DNA is TGCGCCAGCAGCGTAACCGGGACTAGCGGGAGTTCGGGCGAGCAGTACTTC.

The chain employs TRBV5-4 and TRBJ1-1; D is uncertain. V lost 4 bases and J lost 1, with 11 bases in between. Looked up from germline, CDR1 is SGHNT and CDR2 is YYREEE (reference sequence). The CDR3 loop spans 14 amino acids. CDR3 region: CASSPPVANTEAFF. The CDR3 DNA reads as TGTGCCAGCAGCCCCCCCGTGGCGAACACTGAAGCTTTCTTT. Full variable domain (missing parts from reference TRBV5-4 and TRBJ1-1): ETGVTQSPTHLIKTRGQQVTLRCSSQSGHNTVSWYQQALGQGPQFIFQYYREEENGRGNFPPRFSGLQFPNYSSELNVNALELDDSALYLCASSPPVANTEAFFGQGTRLTVV.

The chain couples TRBV28 to TRBJ1-2; 9 positions match TRBD1. Looked up from germline, CDR1 is MDHEN and CDR2 is SYDVKM. V lost 5 bases and J lost 6; bases outside the gene matches: 7. The CDR3 extends over 14 amino acids. CDR3 nucleotide sequence: TGTGCCAGCAGTAAAGGGACAGGGAGGGATGGCTACACCTTC. Its translation: CASSKGTGRDGYTF.

This rearrangement joins TRBV27 to TRBJ1-6, with TRBD1 as a possible D gene (6 bases). Germline CDR1 reads MNHEY; CDR2 reads SMNVEV (reference sequence). V was cut by 6 bases and J by 4 bases, with 13 bases left in between. CDR3 length equals 15 residues. CDR3 coding DNA: TGTGCCAGCAGCCGACAGGACAGTTATAATTCACCCCTCCACTTT. Translation gives CASSRQDSYNSPLHF.

This clone was observed a few times. The J gene is TRBJ2-7, the V gene TRBV6-6, with D possibly being TRBD1 (7 bases). The germline V gene encodes CDR1 MNHNY and CDR2 SVGAGI (reference sequence). The CDR3 is 13 amino acids. Trimming removed 7 bases from V and 1 base from J, with 11 bases in between. The CDR3: CASIQGGSYEQYF. As DNA, the CDR3 is TGTGCCAGCATCCAGGGGGGTTCCTACGAGCAGTACTTC.

The chain carries TRBV7-8 and TRBJ1-6; 7 positions match TRBD1. This CDR3 has 15 residues. V shed 5 bases and J 4 bases; nucleotides not matched to a gene: 5. The germline gives CDR1 SGHVS, CDR2 FQNEAQ. The CDR3 loop reads CASSRAGQYNSPLHF. CDR3 nucleotides: TGTGCCAGCAGCCGGGCGGGACAGTATAATTCACCCCTCCACTTT. Full variable domain (missing parts from reference TRBV7-8 and TRBJ1-6): GAGVSQSPRYKVAKRGQDVALRCDPISGHVSLFWYQQALGQGPEFLTYFQNEAQLDKSGLPSDRFFAERPEGSVSTLKIQRTQQEDSAVYLCASSRAGQYNSPLHFGNGTRLTVT.

The table lists this clone with a count of one. Sequence at one end of the junction differs from germline and may be a read error. The chain couples TRBV5-1 to TRBJ1-2; no reliable D call. CDR3 size: 9 residues. From germline, CDR1 is SGHRS and CDR2 YFSETQ. The DNA of the CDR3 is TGCGCCAGCAGCTTGAGAGTTTTCTTC. It codes for CASSLRVFF.

The CDR3 region has the DNA TGTGCCAGCAGCTTAGATACGGGTTACGAGCAGTACTTC. Translating gives CASSLDTGYEQYF. The chain carries TRBV11-3 and TRBJ2-7; D gene unclear. The germline CDR1 and CDR2 sequences are SGHNT and YENEEA. This CDR3 is 13 amino acids long. Trimming removed 0 bases from V and 4 bases from J, with 7 bases in between.

V is TRBV27 and J is TRBJ2-7, with 7 nucleotides matching TRBD2. This CDR3 has 13 amino acids. CDR1 is MNHEY, CDR2 SMNVEV, per germline (reference sequence). V lost 7 bases, J lost 4 bases, and 7 bases stayed unmatched. CDR3: CASTASGNYEQYF. CDR3 nucleotides: TGTGCCAGCACTGCTAGCGGTAATTACGAGCAGTACTTC.

This chain connects TRBV4-2 to TRBJ2-3; 7 bases are shared with TRBD2. Germline V gene lookup returns CDR1 LGHNA and CDR2 YNFKEQ. This CDR3 has 17 residues. V dropped 5 bases and J dropped 3; count of bases not matched to a gene: 14. This CDR3 reads CASSSAGVGGPTDTQYF. The CDR3 nucleotides are TGTGCCAGCAGCTCTGCGGGGGTGGGAGGGCCAACAGATACGCAGTATTTT.

The chain is built from TRBV28 and TRBJ1-2, with TRBD1 matching over 8 bases. J lost 7 bases, V lost 6 bases, and 10 bases had no gene match. The CDR3 contains 14 residues. Per the germline V gene, CDR1 is MDHEN and CDR2 is SYDVKM. The CDR3 protein is CASRSRRQGIGYTF. For the CDR3, the DNA is TGTGCCAGCAGATCACGCCGACAGGGGATTGGCTACACCTTC.

The chain recombines TRBV21-1 with TRBJ2-7; the table names TRBD2, a call not compared with the DNA. TRBV21-1 corresponds to a pseudogene. CDR3 length: 15 amino acids. The CDR3 DNA sequence: TGTGCCAGCAGCAAAGCTCGGGAACCTCTATACGAGCAGTACTTC. It yields the protein CASSKAREPLYEQYF.

The CDR3 DNA is TGTGCCAGCAGCTTATCGCGGGAGTGGTCCTACAATGAGCAGTTCTTC. Its translation: CASSLSREWSYNEQFF. The chain links TRBV7-9 to TRBJ2-1, with 7 bases aligning to TRBD2. Germline loops: CDR1 SEHNR, CDR2 FQNEAQ (reference sequence). This CDR3 region has 16 residues. V dropped 2 bases and J dropped 1; count of bases not matched to a gene: 5.

This clone was recorded a few times. The chain links TRBV7-9 to TRBJ1-1, with D possibly being TRBD1 (5 bases). Germline V gene data show CDR1 as SEHNR and CDR2 as FQNEAQ (reference sequence). The CDR3 sequence is 14 residues long. V lost 2 bases to trimming and J lost 3 bases, with 10 bases between them. The CDR3 DNA reads as TGTGCCAGCAGCTTATACGGAGGGGACACTGAAGCTTTCTTT. Its translation is CASSLYGGDTEAFF.

The table lists this clone with a few counts. The chain recombines TRBV11-3 with TRBJ1-1, with TRBD1 as a possible D gene (6 bases). The CDR3 is 15 amino acids. The V and J ends lost 10 bases and 7 bases respectively, with 25 bases between them. CDR1 and CDR2 from the germline V gene are SGHNT and YENEEA. CDR3 in amino acids: CANTPDRTALHEAFF. DNA of the CDR3: TGTGCCAACACACCTGATAGGACAGCCCTGCATGAAGCTTTCTTT.

The chain combines TRBV19 with TRBJ2-1; 10 bases align to TRBD2. This CDR3 spans 15 amino acids. Germline CDR1 is LNHDA and CDR2 is SQIVND (reference sequence). The J segment lost 4 bases and the V segment lost 4 bases, leaving 4 bases of the junction unmatched. CDR3: CASSNLAGVYNEQFF. CDR3 DNA sequence: TGTGCCAGTAGTAACCTAGCGGGGGTTTACAATGAGCAGTTCTTC.

In its sample, this clone was seen once. The chain joins TRBV21-1 to TRBJ2-1; TRBD1, the table's D call, lacks a check against the DNA. TRBV21-1 is deemed a pseudogene. The length of the CDR3 is 14 residues. The CDR3 nucleotides are TGTGCCAGCGACCGGGACAGGGAGTGCAATGAGCAGTTCTTC. This codes for CASDRDRECNEQFF.

The CDR3 is CASSPPDRGFAEAFF. CDR3 bases: TGTGCCAGCTCACCTCCGGACAGGGGGTTCGCTGAAGCTTTCTTT. V and J are TRBV18 and TRBJ1-1; 10 nucleotides agree with TRBD1. This CDR3 is built from 15 residues. Looked up from germline, CDR1 is KGHSH and CDR2 is LQKENI. V was clipped by 3 bases and J by 6 bases; unmatched bases: 7.

The rearrangement links TRBV27 to TRBJ1-2; perhaps TRBD1 as D (5 bases). Germline values: CDR1 MNHEY, CDR2 SMNVEV (reference sequence). The CDR3 has 17 amino acids. Between the trimmed V and J ends, which lost 4 bases and 1 base, there was a span of 19 bases. Here the CDR3 reads CASSSGVGRGRNYGYTF. In nucleotides, the CDR3 is TGTGCCAGCAGTTCGGGGGTGGGGAGGGGTCGTAACTATGGCTACACCTTC.

The rearrangement joins TRBV6-4 to TRBJ2-2; 10 nucleotides align to TRBD1. Unmatched junction bases numbered 4, after V lost 6 bases and J lost 3 bases. This CDR3 has 15 amino acids. Germline V gene data show CDR1 as MRHNA and CDR2 as SNTAGT. CDR3 sequence (DNA): TGTGCCAGCAGCAAGACAGGGGGCGACACCGGGGAGCTGTTTTTT. It yields the protein CASSKTGGDTGELFF.

The V call is TRBV6-5, the J call TRBJ1-2, with D possibly being TRBD1 (6 bases). From germline, CDR1 is MNHEY and CDR2 SVGAGI. Trimming left V 2 bases short and J 6 bases short, with 13 bases between. This CDR3 is built from 14 residues. The CDR3 is CASSYSLGANGYTF. In DNA form, the CDR3 reads TGTGCCAGCAGTTACAGTCTGGGGGCGAATGGCTACACCTTC.